Presented here are 19 T cell receptor beta chains from one specimen sequenced in a study of blood T cell repertoires in COVID-19. Only in-frame clones appear in the TCRdb table, and some are missing; sequencing was by immunoSEQ multiplex PCR. The table has about 220,000 clones, 86% seen once. What was sequenced was peripheral blood. These receptors were taken from a woman aged 25 to 39 who had recovered from COVID-19.

This rearrangement joins TRBV18 to TRBJ1-2; TRBD1 agrees at 7 bases. With 3 bases clipped from V and 6 bases from J, the junction kept 10 bases outside the gene matches. This CDR3 spans 15 amino acids. Germline V gene sequence: CDR1 KGHSH, CDR2 LQKENI. CDR3 amino acids: CASSPLGQAVDGYTF. CDR3 coding DNA: TGTGCCAGCTCACCTTTAGGACAGGCAGTAGATGGCTACACCTTC.

This clone was seen a handful of times. This chain connects TRBV6-1 to TRBJ2-1; TRBD2 might be the D (7 bases). This CDR3 spans 15 amino acids. Germline loops: CDR1 MNHNS, CDR2 SASEGT. Trimming cost V 0 bases and J 10 bases, with 16 bases left between them. This CDR3 reads CASSEAGRGGKEQFF. For the CDR3, the DNA is TGTGCCAGCAGTGAAGCTGGGAGGGGGGGTAAAGAGCAGTTCTTC.

The chain couples TRBV12-5 to TRBJ1-1; maybe TRBD1 (5 bases). The CDR3 sequence is 13 residues long. CDR1 and CDR2 from the germline V gene are LGHNT and FRNRAP. V was clipped by 3 bases and J by 11 bases, with 16 bases between them. The CDR3 reads CASGLGAPMGAFF. The CDR3 bases are TGTGCTAGTGGTTTAGGGGCTCCCATGGGCGCTTTCTTT. The full variable domain, completed using reference TRBV12-5 and TRBJ1-1, is DARVTQTPRHKVTEMGQEVTMRCQPILGHNTVFWYRQTMMQGLELLAYFRNRAPLDDSGMPKDRFSAEMPDATLATLKIQPSEPRDSAVYFCASGLGAPMGAFFGQGTRLTVV.

The V and J genes are TRBV6-2 or TRBV6-3 and TRBJ2-5; TRBD2 aligns across 7 bases. V shed 6 bases, J shed 1 base, and the junction held 8 bases outside the gene matches. The CDR3 extends over 15 amino acids. Germline CDR1 MNHEY, CDR2 SVGEGT. The CDR3 DNA reads TGTGCCAGCAGCCTCCGGGACTACCTCCAAGAGACCCAGTACTTC. This translates into CASSLRDYLQETQYF.

This chain links TRBV5-1 with TRBJ2-3; D is possibly TRBD2 (5 bases). CDR3 length equals 13 residues. Germline values: CDR1 SGHRS, CDR2 YFSETQ. The V and J ends lost 0 bases and 6 bases respectively, with 8 bases between them. The DNA of the CDR3 is TGCGCCAGCAGCTTGGGGACTCGGGATACGCAGTATTTT. It yields the protein CASSLGTRDTQYF.

In its sample, this clone was seen many times. The rearrangement joins TRBV4-2 to TRBJ2-1, with 15 bases matching TRBD2. CDR3 length: 15 residues. V was clipped by 4 bases and J by 8 bases; unmatched bases: 3. Looked up from germline, CDR1 is LGHNA and CDR2 is YNFKEQ. CDR3 in amino acids: CASSRTSGGADEQFF. In DNA, the CDR3 is TGTGCCAGCAGCCGGACTAGCGGGGGGGCGGATGAGCAGTTCTTC.

V is TRBV12-2 and J is TRBJ2-5; TRBD2, as called in the table, went unchecked against the DNA. TRBV12-2 is a pseudogene. There are 17 residues in the CDR3. CDR3 DNA sequence: TGTGCAAGTCGCCCCTCCGTAGCGGGGGGGCCGTGGGAGACCCAGTACTTC. Protein product: CASRPSVAGGPWETQYF.

This clone occurred once. V is TRBV2 and J is TRBJ1-1; D is undetermined. CDR3 size: 12 residues. V lost 1 base and J lost 11, with 11 bases in between. The germline V gene has CDR1 SNHLY and CDR2 FYNNEI. The CDR3 reads CASSEDAPEAFF. The CDR3 nucleotides read TGTGCCAGCAGTGAAGACGCCCCCGAGGCTTTCTTT.

The chain carries TRBV7-9 and TRBJ1-1, with 8 bases aligning to TRBD1. V shed 10 bases and J 5 bases; nucleotides not matched to a gene: 9. This CDR3 has 13 residues. Germline CDR1 reads SEHNR; CDR2 reads FQNEAQ (reference sequence). The CDR3 region is CATNQQGDTEAFF. In DNA, the CDR3 is TGTGCCACCAACCAACAGGGGGATACTGAAGCTTTCTTT.

The chain is built from TRBV7-6 and TRBJ2-3; a possible D gene is TRBD1 (5 bases). The germline gives CDR1 SGHVS, CDR2 FNYEAQ. The CDR3 totals 15 residues. The germline V and J ends were trimmed by 2 bases and 3 bases, with 12 bases remaining between them. In DNA form, the CDR3 reads TGTGCCAGCAGCTTACGATTGCAGGGTACAGATACGCAGTATTTT. Its protein is CASSLRLQGTDTQYF.

V is TRBV12-3 or TRBV12-4 and J is TRBJ2-2; D may be TRBD1 (6 bases). Between the trimmed V and J ends, which lost 8 bases and 5 bases, there was a span of 12 bases. The CDR3 extends over 13 amino acids. The CDR3: CASGTGYTGELFF. The CDR3 DNA reads as TGTGCCAGCGGAACAGGGTATACCGGGGAGCTGTTTTTT.

The J gene is TRBJ2-2, the V gene TRBV7-2; D is possibly TRBD2 (5 bases). This CDR3 has 15 residues. V was cut by 3 bases and J by 2 bases, with 10 bases left in between. Germline V CDR1 and CDR2: SGHTA, FQGNSA. CDR3 sequence: CASSFRGLNTGELFF. CDR3 sequence (DNA): TGTGCCAGCAGCTTCCGAGGGTTAAACACCGGGGAGCTGTTTTTT.

The rearrangement links TRBV2 to TRBJ2-7; D is unclear. Trimming took 1 base from V and 9 from J, leaving 7 bases between them. This CDR3 is 11 amino acids long. Per the germline V gene, CDR1 is SNHLY and CDR2 is FYNNEI. The CDR3 region has the DNA TGTGCCAGCAGTGAAGACTCCGGGCAGTACTTC. This sequence encodes CASSEDSGQYF.

The chain combines TRBV5-6 with TRBJ2-2, with a tentative D call TRBD2 (5 bases). CDR3 length: 14 amino acids. The ends were cut back, 6 bases at V and 1 base at J, with 10 bases in the middle. Germline CDR1 is SGHDT and CDR2 is YYEEEE. CDR3 DNA sequence: TGTGCCAGCAACGTCGGGGTGAACACCGGGGAGCTGTTTTTT. It is translated as CASNVGVNTGELFF.

The chain uses TRBV2 and TRBJ2-7; no reliable D call. Germline values: CDR1 SNHLY, CDR2 FYNNEI. The ends were cut back, 10 bases at V and 2 bases at J, with 9 bases in the middle. The CDR3 totals 11 residues. The CDR3 protein is CATRLTYEQYF. The CDR3 nucleotides are TGTGCCACCCGACTGACCTACGAGCAGTACTTC.

This chain links TRBV14 with TRBJ2-1, with TRBD1 as a possible D gene (5 bases). This CDR3 comprises 15 residues. V lost 3 bases and J lost 4, with 13 bases in between. CDR1 and CDR2 from the germline V gene are SGHDN and FVKESK. The CDR3, as DNA: TGTGCCAGCAGCCACCCTGGGCAGGGATACAATGAGCAGTTCTTC. Protein: CASSHPGQGYNEQFF.

The chain has TRBV6-5 and TRBJ1-5; D possibly corresponds to TRBD1 (6 bases). The ends were cut back, 6 bases at V and 3 bases at J, with 15 bases in the middle. This CDR3 spans 15 amino acids. Germline CDR1 is MNHEY and CDR2 is SVGAGI. CDR3 nucleotide sequence: TGTGCCAGCAGCAGAGCAGGGGTAACCAATCAGCCCCAGCATTTT. Its protein product is CASSRAGVTNQPQHF.

J is TRBJ1-3 and V is TRBV7-2; 7 bases align to TRBD1. This CDR3 is built from 15 residues. V was clipped by 4 bases and J by 1 base; unmatched bases: 4. Germline V gene data show CDR1 as SGHTA and CDR2 as FQGNSA. The CDR3 sequence: CASSSTGVSGNTIYF. The CDR3 DNA reads TGTGCCAGCAGCTCCACAGGGGTTTCTGGAAACACCATATATTTT.

The gene calls are TRBV2 and TRBJ1-2, with D unresolved. The CDR3 spans 14 residues. Germline assignment: CDR1 SNHLY and CDR2 FYNNEI. V lost 4 bases and J lost 0, with 9 bases in between. This CDR3 is CASSGAATNYGYTF. CDR3 in DNA: TGTGCCAGCAGTGGGGCAGCTACTAACTATGGCTACACCTTC.